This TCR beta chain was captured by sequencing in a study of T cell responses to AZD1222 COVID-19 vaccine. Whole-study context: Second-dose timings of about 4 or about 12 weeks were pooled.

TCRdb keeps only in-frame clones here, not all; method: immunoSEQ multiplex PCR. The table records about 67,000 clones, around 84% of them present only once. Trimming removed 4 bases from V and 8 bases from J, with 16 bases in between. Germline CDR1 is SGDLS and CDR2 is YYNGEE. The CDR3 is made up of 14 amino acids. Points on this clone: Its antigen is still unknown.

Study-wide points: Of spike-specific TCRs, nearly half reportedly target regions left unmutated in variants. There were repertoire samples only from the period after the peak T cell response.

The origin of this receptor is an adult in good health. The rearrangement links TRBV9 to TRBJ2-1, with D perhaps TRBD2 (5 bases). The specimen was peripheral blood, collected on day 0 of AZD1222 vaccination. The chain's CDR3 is CASSFRTGGDEQFF. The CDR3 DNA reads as TGTGCCAGCAGCTTCCGGACCGGAGGCGATGAGCAGTTCTTC.